The 32 T cell receptor beta chains reported below all come from one sample, sequenced in a study of T cell changes during pregnancy in multiple sclerosis. This table comes from immunoSEQ multiplex PCR, and its TCRdb copy is limited to in-frame clones, with some not included. The repertoire holds around 40,000 clones, with about 90% as singletons. The sequences come from CD4+ T cells from peripheral blood mononuclear cells, collected before pregnancy. These receptors were taken from a female donor with multiple sclerosis, enrolled in a pregnancy study.

The sample holds one count of this clone. The chain is built from TRBV6-6 and TRBJ1-1; tentative D call: TRBD1 (5 bases). The CDR3 extends over 12 amino acids. CDR1 MNHNY and CDR2 SVGAGI come from the germline V gene (reference sequence). V dropped 8 bases and J dropped 1 base, with 8 bases sitting between them. DNA of the CDR3: TGTGCCAGCGGACACCAGAACACTGAAGCTTTCTTT. Translating it yields CASGHQNTEAFF.

The chain joins TRBV7-6 to TRBJ1-2, with D unresolved. This CDR3 comprises 16 residues. Germline CDR1 reads SGHVS; CDR2 reads FNYEAQ. V dropped 4 bases and J dropped 0 bases, with 15 bases sitting between them. The CDR3 region is CASSSPRGSTNYGYTF. CDR3 in DNA: TGTGCCAGCAGCTCTCCCAGAGGGTCAACTAACTATGGCTACACCTTC.

The chain joins TRBV5-6 to TRBJ1-1; a possible D gene is TRBD1 (6 bases). Between the trimmed V and J ends, which lost 4 bases and 4 bases, there was a span of 20 bases. The CDR3 sequence is 16 residues long. Germline loops: CDR1 SGHDT, CDR2 YYEEEE. The CDR3 region is CASSLGAGARGTEAFF. CDR3 coding DNA: TGTGCCAGCAGCCTGGGGGCAGGGGCTCGAGGCACTGAAGCTTTCTTT.

This sequence joins TRBV7-3 and TRBJ2-6, with D perhaps matching TRBD2 (6 bases). Per the germline V gene, CDR1 is SGHTA and CDR2 is FQGTGA. V shed 1 base and J shed 2 bases, with 21 bases lying between them. This CDR3 spans 20 amino acids. The CDR3 region is CASSLRASIGPGAGANVLTF. The CDR3 bases are TGTGCCAGCAGCTTAAGAGCCAGCATCGGCCCGGGGGCTGGGGCCAACGTCCTGACTTTC.

The chain links TRBV6-1 to TRBJ2-5; 8 bases map to TRBD2. The V segment lost 2 bases and the J segment 4 bases; nucleotides outside the gene matches: 6. There are 15 residues in the CDR3. Germline loops: CDR1 MNHNS, CDR2 SASEGT. In DNA form, the CDR3 reads TGTGCCAGCAGTGAAACCGGGGGGGCCAGAGAGACCCAGTACTTC. This gives the protein CASSETGGARETQYF.

This chain uses TRBV9 with TRBJ2-5, with D unclear. Trimming stripped 0 bases from V and 3 bases from J, with 6 bases between. The CDR3 extends over 13 amino acids. In germline, CDR1 is SGDLS, CDR2 YYNGEE. CDR3 sequence reads: CASSVAVEETQYF. CDR3 nucleotides: TGTGCCAGCAGCGTAGCAGTCGAAGAGACCCAGTACTTC.

The V gene is TRBV7-8, the J gene TRBJ2-7; TRBD2 agrees at 11 bases. CDR1 is SGHVS, CDR2 FQNEAQ, per germline. Trimming cost V 1 base and J 0 bases; bases outside gene matches: 8. The length of the CDR3 is 18 residues. CDR3 sequence: CASSLEIAGGASSYEQYF. CDR3 DNA: TGTGCCAGCAGCTTAGAAATAGCGGGGGGGGCCAGCTCCTACGAGCAGTACTTC.

The chain links TRBV7-6 to TRBJ2-5; 11 nucleotides agree with TRBD2. CDR3 length: 15 residues. Trimming at V came to 5 bases and at J to 5 bases, leaving 7 bases not matched to a gene. The V gene's germline CDR1 is SGHVS and CDR2 FNYEAQ. The CDR3 region is CASSPLAGGQETQYF. Here the CDR3 DNA reads TGTGCCAGCAGCCCATTAGCGGGGGGGCAGGAGACCCAGTACTTC. Full variable domain (rest looked up from reference TRBV7-6 and TRBJ2-5): GAGVSQSPRYKVTKRGQDVALRCDPISGHVSLYWYRQALGQGPEFLTYFNYEAQQDKSGLPNDRFSAERPEGSISTLTIQRTEQRDSAMYRCASSPLAGGQETQYFGPGTRLLVL.

The chain recombines TRBV27 with TRBJ2-5, with TRBD1 matching 8 bases. V trimming: 5 bases; J trimming: 5 bases; junction bases outside the gene matches: 10. Per germline, CDR1 MNHEY and CDR2 SMNVEV (reference sequence). The CDR3 sequence is 15 residues long. The CDR3 is CASSVGRGQGETQYF. The DNA of the CDR3 is TGTGCCAGCAGTGTGGGCAGGGGGCAAGGGGAGACCCAGTACTTC.

The gene calls are TRBV7-8 and TRBJ2-7, with TRBD1 identical over 7 bases. Per germline, CDR1 SGHVS and CDR2 FQNEAQ. V gave up 2 bases and J gave up 3 bases; unmatched junction bases: 7. The CDR3 extends over 15 amino acids. CDR3 DNA: TGTGCCAGCAGCTTACTGGACCAGGGGGTCTACGAGCAGTACTTC. Translating it yields CASSLLDQGVYEQYF.

Only a few counts were recorded for this clone. The V gene is TRBV7-9, the J gene TRBJ1-1; no reliable D call. Trimming took off 3 bases at V and 1 base at J, with 12 bases between the two ends. Per germline, CDR1 SEHNR and CDR2 FQNEAQ (reference sequence). CDR3 size: 15 residues. CDR3 nucleotide sequence: TGTGCCAGCAGCTTTTTCGGTGGAGGGAACACTGAAGCTTTCTTT. It translates to CASSFFGGGNTEAFF.

This clone was seen more than once but under ten times. V and J are TRBV27 and TRBJ2-7; perhaps TRBD1 as D (5 bases). Germline CDR1 is MNHEY and CDR2 is SMNVEV (reference sequence). V shed 5 bases and J shed 2 bases, with 13 bases lying between them. This CDR3 has 14 amino acids. Written as DNA, the CDR3 is TGTGCCAGCAGTCACCCAGGGTACCCCTACGAGCAGTACTTC. Amino acids: CASSHPGYPYEQYF.

The gene calls are TRBV14 and TRBJ2-7; 8 positions match TRBD2. Trimming at V came to 0 bases and at J to 0 bases, leaving 7 bases not matched to a gene. This CDR3 contains 17 residues. In germline, CDR1 is SGHDN, CDR2 FVKESK. CDR3 coding DNA: TGTGCCAGCAGCCAAGATGCCCGAGCGGGGGTCTCCTACGAGCAGTACTTC. As protein: CASSQDARAGVSYEQYF.

In its sample, this clone was seen once. The rearrangement joins TRBV9 to TRBJ2-3, with 7 bases identical to TRBD1. The CDR3 covers 16 residues. The V gene's germline CDR1 is SGDLS and CDR2 YYNGEE. V trimming: 4 bases; J trimming: 2 bases; junction bases outside the gene matches: 10. The CDR3 region is CASSPTRQGLTDTQYF. CDR3 bases: TGTGCCAGCAGCCCCACCCGACAGGGCCTCACAGATACGCAGTATTTT.

V gene TRBV6-1 combines with J gene TRBJ1-2; TRBD1 aligns across 8 bases. This CDR3 is built from 17 residues. Per germline, CDR1 MNHNS and CDR2 SASEGT. The junction had 12 bases not matched to a gene; V was cut back by 4 bases and J by 2 bases. CDR3 sequence (DNA): TGTGCCAGCAGTGCGCAGGGGGCGCGGTTGGGAAACTATGGCTACACCTTC. As protein: CASSAQGARLGNYGYTF.

The rearrangement uses TRBV18 and TRBJ2-7, with D possibly matching TRBD1 (5 bases). The ends were cut back, 6 bases at V and 6 bases at J, with 12 bases in the middle. There are 12 residues in the CDR3. Germline CDR1 reads KGHSH; CDR2 reads LQKENI. CDR3 sequence: CASSPDISEQYF. CDR3 coding DNA: TGTGCCAGCTCCCCGGACATTTCCGAGCAGTACTTC. Combining the CDR3 with reference TRBV18 and TRBJ2-7 gives the whole variable domain NAGVMQNPRHLVRRRGQEARLRCSPMKGHSHVYWYRQLPEEGLKFMVYLQKENIIDESGMPKERFSAEFPKEGPSILRIQQVVRGDSAAYFCASSPDISEQYFGPGTRLTVT.

This clone came up once. The chain couples TRBV6-1 to TRBJ1-1, with D perhaps matching TRBD1 (6 bases). This CDR3 region has 13 residues. Trimming left V 5 bases short and J 3 bases short, with 10 bases between. Germline CDR1 and CDR2: MNHNS and SASEGT. Here the CDR3 reads CASSYEGDTEAFF. CDR3 coding DNA: TGTGCCAGCAGTTATGAGGGGGACACTGAAGCTTTCTTT.

The chain carries TRBV10-3 and TRBJ2-7, with 9 bases identical to TRBD1. V lost 6 bases, J lost 5 bases, and 5 bases stayed unmatched. The germline CDR1 and CDR2 sequences are ENHRY and SYGVKD. The CDR3 extends over 13 amino acids. The CDR3, as DNA: TGTGCCATCAGGGGGACAGGGAGTAACGAGCAGTACTTC. Protein product: CAIRGTGSNEQYF.

On this clone: Germline is not matched at one junction end, which may reflect a read error. This CDR3 is also generated by other DNA sequences in the sample. This sequence joins TRBV5-4 and TRBJ1-2; no clear D gene. The CDR3 spans 12 residues. Per germline, CDR1 SGHNT and CDR2 YYREEE (reference sequence). CDR3 residues: CASSSVVSGYTF. CDR3 DNA: TGCGCCAGCAGCTCGGTTGTAAGCGGCTACACCTTC.

The rearrangement links TRBV27 to TRBJ2-1; possibly TRBD1 for D (5 bases). Germline values: CDR1 MNHEY, CDR2 SMNVEV (reference sequence). The CDR3 has 14 residues. The ends were cut back, 3 bases at V and 5 bases at J, with 11 bases in the middle. The DNA for the CDR3 is TGTGCCAGCAGTTTGTTCCAGGGCGACAATGAGCAGTTCTTC. It yields the protein CASSLFQGDNEQFF.

The chain links TRBV27 to TRBJ2-3; possible D gene TRBD1, 6 bases. This CDR3 region has 13 residues. Germline V gives CDR1 MNHEY, CDR2 SMNVEV (reference sequence). Trimming cost V 6 bases and J 6 bases, with 13 bases left between them. The CDR3 sequence: CASRSTGTDTQYF. CDR3 in DNA: TGTGCCAGCAGGTCTACAGGGACGGATACGCAGTATTTT.

The V and J genes are TRBV27 and TRBJ2-7; D uncertain. The CDR3 runs 14 residues. Between the trimmed V and J ends, which lost 2 bases and 3 bases, there was a span of 11 bases. CDR1 is MNHEY, CDR2 SMNVEV, per germline (reference sequence). The CDR3 loop is CASSLMVGFYEQYF. CDR3 nucleotide sequence: TGTGCCAGCAGTTTAATGGTCGGGTTCTACGAGCAGTACTTC.

This clone was counted a single time. The J gene is TRBJ1-5, the V gene TRBV6-1, with D uncertain. The germline CDR1 and CDR2 sequences are MNHNS and SASEGT. The CDR3 runs 16 residues. The ends were cut back, 4 bases at V and 2 bases at J, with 15 bases in the middle. CDR3 nucleotide sequence: TGTGCCAGCAGTGGCCCCCGGGGTAAGGGCAATCAGCCCCAGCATTTT. As protein: CASSGPRGKGNQPQHF.

V is TRBV11-2 and J is TRBJ1-1, with D perhaps matching TRBD1 (5 bases). This CDR3 is 15 amino acids long. The germline V gene has CDR1 SGHAT and CDR2 FQNNGV. Trimming took off 5 bases at V and 3 bases at J, with 16 bases between the two ends. CDR3 DNA sequence: TGTGCCAGCAGCCTGGGGCCAGGGAGGGACACTGAAGCTTTCTTT. It translates to CASSLGPGRDTEAFF.

The chain carries TRBV4-2 and TRBJ2-5, with a possible D match to TRBD1 (6 bases). This CDR3 is built from 13 residues. V was clipped by 3 bases and J by 6 bases, with 11 bases between them. The germline CDR1 and CDR2 sequences are LGHNA and YNFKEQ. This chain's CDR3 is CASSQITGQTQYF. CDR3 bases: TGTGCCAGCAGCCAGATAACAGGGCAGACCCAGTACTTC.

The V gene is TRBV29-1, the J gene TRBJ1-2; TRBD1 aligns across 11 bases. Germline values: CDR1 SQVTM, CDR2 ANQGSEA. This CDR3 has 15 residues. Trimming cost V 7 bases and J 7 bases; bases outside gene matches: 14. In DNA, the CDR3 is TGCAGCGCCACCCGCCGGACAGGGGGCTTGTTTGGCTACACCTTC. Translated: CSATRRTGGLFGYTF.

The V call is TRBV6-1, the J call TRBJ1-6, with 7 bases aligning to TRBD1. The CDR3 runs to 15 residues. Germline V CDR1 and CDR2: MNHNS, SASEGT. Trimming cost V 0 bases and J 4 bases; bases outside gene matches: 0. In nucleotides, the CDR3 is TGTGCCAGCAGTGAAGCACAGGGGTATAATTCACCCCTCCACTTT. It yields the protein CASSEAQGYNSPLHF.

V and J are TRBV6-5 and TRBJ2-7; 9 nucleotides line up with TRBD2. The CDR3 totals 15 residues. Germline assignment: CDR1 MNHEY and CDR2 SVGAGI. V lost 8 bases and J lost 2; bases outside the gene matches: 10. CDR3 region: CASLSGGSPPYEQYF. DNA of the CDR3: TGTGCCAGCCTTAGCGGGGGATCCCCTCCCTACGAGCAGTACTTC.

CDR3 sequence (DNA): TGTGCCAGTATGCTGGACAGGGGGTATGGCTACACCTTC. Encoded protein: CASMLDRGYGYTF. The chain couples TRBV19 to TRBJ1-2, with 10 positions matching TRBD1. The germline V gene has CDR1 LNHDA and CDR2 SQIVND (reference sequence). CDR3 length: 13 residues. Trimming at V came to 7 bases and at J to 5 bases, leaving 4 bases not matched to a gene.

The chain joins TRBV7-2 to TRBJ2-1; 12 bases map to TRBD2. This CDR3 comprises 14 residues. Germline CDR1 reads SGHTA; CDR2 reads FQGNSA. J was trimmed by 6 bases and V by 6 bases; bases with no gene match: 3. In DNA, the CDR3 is TGTGCCAGCAGAACTAGCGGGGGGCTCAATGAGCAGTTCTTC. Translated: CASRTSGGLNEQFF.

The chain has TRBV7-3 and TRBJ1-2; 9 bases agree with TRBD1. With 3 bases clipped from V and 8 bases from J, the junction kept 4 bases outside the gene matches. This CDR3 is 13 amino acids long. CDR1 is SGHTA, CDR2 FQGTGA, per germline. The CDR3 nucleotides read TGTGCCAGCAGCTTGACAGGGGGAGGGGGCTACACCTTC. Translated: CASSLTGGGGYTF.

This clone was picked up a small number of times. The chain uses TRBV5-1 and TRBJ2-7, with 9 bases aligning to TRBD1. The CDR3 consists of 16 residues. The J segment lost 5 bases and the V segment lost 5 bases, leaving 14 bases of the junction unmatched. CDR1 is SGHRS, CDR2 YFSETQ, per germline. The CDR3, as DNA: TGCGCCAGCAGTCGGCCGGGACAGGGTGGAGAAGACGAGCAGTACTTC. Its protein is CASSRPGQGGEDEQYF. Using reference TRBV5-1 and TRBJ2-7 for the parts outside the CDR3, the full variable domain is KAGVTQTPRYLIKTRGQQVTLSCSPISGHRSVSWYQQTPGQGLQFLFEYFSETQRNKGNFPGRFSGRQFSNSRSEMNVSTLELGDSALYLCASSRPGQGGEDEQYFGPGTRLTVT.